The source of this T cell receptor (beta chain) is a study of regulatory T cells in long-lasting Graves disease. With respect to this clonotype: What it recognizes is unknown. This may arise from a read error, as a much more abundant clone is one base away.

Time point of the sample: newly diagnosed GD, antithyroid drugs for less than 3 months. Making the TCR library involved RNA that had been extracted from PBMCs. Researchers made TCR beta libraries by using iRepertoire HTBI primers and running Arm-PCR on CDR3 regions. TCRdb analysed the multiplex PCR reads with MiXCR anew, one entry per CDR3 protein. The sample has about 620,000 distinct CDR3 sequences, roughly 15% seen once. Study conclusions and caveats: Newly diagnosed Graves' patients exceeded persistent ones in TCR diversity.

This sample also belongs to another study, concerning T cells in Graves' hyperthyroidism and ophthalmopathy. That source adds: Clinicians diagnosed patients from clinical symptoms, serum thyroxine and TRAb, thyroid ultrasound and orbital computed tomography. In the first-round RT-PCR of the TCR CDR3, the HTBI primer set was used. Expanded thyroid clonotypes (above 0.001) were mostly also found in blood.

The sequence derives from a woman aged 25 to 39 with Graves disease. This material consisted of peripheral blood mononuclear cells (PBMCs), taken at new diagnosis, from a patient treated with antithyroid drugs.

The CDR3 DNA follows: TGTGCCAGCAGTTATACGAAGAAAAGGGCCCGTCCTTCCTACGAGCAGTACTTC. As protein: CASSYTKKRARPSYEQYF. The chain is built from TRBV6-5 and TRBJ2-7; D is unclear. Trimming stripped 3 bases from V and 1 base from J, with 22 bases between. Germline V gene sequence: CDR1 MNHEY, CDR2 SVGAGI. The CDR3 extends over 18 amino acids.